What follows are 17 T cell receptor beta chains derived from one specimen sequenced in a study of T cells in Graves' hyperthyroidism and ophthalmopathy. Amplification targeted TCR beta CDR3 regions from RNA transcripts. An initial round of RT-PCR targeting the TCR CDR3 relied on the HTBI primer set. TCRdb used MiXCR to reprocess the multiplex PCR reads, holding one entry per CDR3 protein. The table lists over 350,000 distinct CDR3 sequences, roughly 20% of them singletons, with 40% in the top ten. The sample comprised blood. The origin of the receptors is a man aged 18 to 29 with Graves' ophthalmopathy.

The chain recombines TRBV28 with TRBJ2-7; weak D call: TRBD2 (6 bases). Per the germline V gene, CDR1 is MDHEN and CDR2 is SYDVKM. V lost 2 bases and J lost 3, with 11 bases in between. This CDR3 has 14 amino acids. The CDR3 region has the DNA TGTGCCAGCAGTTTAGCGGGGACCTTCTACGAGCAGTACTTC. As protein: CASSLAGTFYEQYF.

The chain is built from TRBV7-9 and TRBJ2-5, with TRBD2 matching 14 bases. Losses at the gene ends were 7 bases for V and 4 bases for J; bases not matched to a gene: 5. CDR1 and CDR2 from the germline V gene are SEHNR and FQNEAQ (reference sequence). There are 15 residues in the CDR3. CDR3: CASTLTSGGGETQYF. The CDR3 DNA follows: TGTGCCAGCACCCTGACTAGCGGGGGGGGAGAGACCCAGTACTTC.

The rearrangement links TRBV19 to TRBJ1-2; D unresolved. The germline V gene encodes CDR1 LNHDA and CDR2 SQIVND (reference sequence). CDR3 length: 13 amino acids. The germline V and J ends were trimmed by 7 bases and 8 bases, with 17 bases remaining between them. CDR3 DNA: TGTGCCAGTATCCCACCCGGAGGTGGAGGCTACACCTTC. The encoded protein is CASIPPGGGGYTF.

This chain links TRBV20-1 with TRBJ2-7; D possibly matches TRBD1 or TRBD2 (7 bases each). The V end was cut by 4 bases, the J end by 3 bases, with 22 bases between. Germline CDR1 and CDR2: DFQATT and SNEGSKA (reference sequence). The CDR3 extends over 16 amino acids. The CDR3 region is CSAIRGGDSDYYEQYF. CDR3 in DNA: TGCAGTGCTATAAGGGGGGGGGACAGCGATTACTACGAGCAGTACTTC.

This clonotype was observed a handful of times. J is TRBJ2-5 and V is TRBV27, with a weak D call TRBD1 (6 bases). V lost 4 bases to trimming and J lost 0 bases, with 12 bases between them. CDR1 and CDR2 from the germline V gene are MNHEY and SMNVEV (reference sequence). This CDR3 is 15 amino acids long. For the CDR3, the DNA is TGTGCCAGCAGTTCACTCCAGGGGTACCAAGAGACCCAGTACTTC. Its protein is CASSSLQGYQETQYF.

Many counts were recorded for this clonotype. This sequence joins TRBV29-1 and TRBJ1-1; no clear D gene. V was trimmed by 7 bases and J by 1 base, leaving 13 bases between them. This CDR3 is built from 13 residues. In germline, CDR1 is SQVTM, CDR2 ANQGSEA. The CDR3 coding sequence is TGCAGCGCCCTCGCGGTTAAGAACACTGAAGCTTTCTTT. This encodes CSALAVKNTEAFF.

This clonotype was counted a few times. The CDR3 nucleotides read TGCGCCAGCAGCCAGACAGGGGCGGGTGGCTACACCTTC. Residues: CASSQTGAGGYTF. This chain links TRBV5-1 with TRBJ1-2; 8 bases are a match to TRBD1. CDR3 length equals 13 residues. Per germline, CDR1 SGHRS and CDR2 YFSETQ. Trimming removed 4 bases from V and 7 bases from J; junction bases left unmatched: 6.

This chain links TRBV28 with TRBJ1-5, with D tentatively TRBD1 (6 bases). Germline loops: CDR1 MDHEN, CDR2 SYDVKM. V lost 8 bases to trimming and J lost 0 bases, with 14 bases between them. The CDR3 is 15 residues long. This CDR3 reads CASSGVGGSNQPQHF. For the CDR3, the DNA is TGTGCCAGCTCAGGGGTCGGGGGTAGCAATCAGCCCCAGCATTTT.

This clonotype appeared many times. The V and J genes are TRBV5-6 and TRBJ2-3; D remains ambiguous. Germline loops: CDR1 SGHDT, CDR2 YYEEEE. CDR3 length: 14 amino acids. V was pared by 4 bases and J by 6 bases, with 15 bases between. CDR3 sequence (DNA): TGTGCCAGCAGCCGCTTAGGACCCACGGATACGCAGTATTTT. It translates to CASSRLGPTDTQYF.

The chain joins TRBV11-2 to TRBJ2-7, with 9 bases identical to TRBD1. The germline V gene encodes CDR1 SGHAT and CDR2 FQNNGV. The CDR3 runs 14 residues. V was pared by 5 bases and J by 5 bases, with 7 bases of the junction left unmatched. The chain's CDR3 is CASSGWDRVHEQYF. The CDR3 DNA follows: TGTGCCAGCAGCGGCTGGGACAGGGTCCACGAGCAGTACTTC. The whole variable domain, filled in from reference TRBV11-2 and TRBJ2-7, reads EAGVAQSPRYKIIEKRQSVAFWCNPISGHATLYWYQQILGQGPKLLIQFQNNGVVDDSQLPKDRFSAERLKGVDSTLKIQPAKLEDSAVYLCASSGWDRVHEQYFGPGTRLTVT.

About this clonotype itself: Just one base apart from a much larger clone, this may be a read error. The rearrangement uses TRBV6-1 and TRBJ1-1, with D maybe TRBD1 (6 bases). The CDR3 is 15 residues long. Germline V gene lookup returns CDR1 MNHNS and CDR2 SASEGT. The CDR3 DNA reads TGTGCCAGCAGTGTTTTTGGACAGACGAACGCTGAAGCTTTCTTT. This codes for CASSVFGQTNAEAFF.

This clonotype was seen only a few times. The genes are TRBV19 and TRBJ2-3; weak D call: TRBD2 (5 bases). The CDR3 length is 14 residues. CDR1 LNHDA and CDR2 SQIVND come from the germline V gene (reference sequence). V shed 7 bases and J shed 4 bases, with 15 bases lying between them. CDR3 coding DNA: TGTGCCAGTAAATTTGGCGGGCCCGCAGATACGCAGTATTTT. This encodes CASKFGGPADTQYF.

This clonotype was found many times. The genes are TRBV2 and TRBJ2-5; 9 bases map to TRBD1. This CDR3 comprises 14 residues. Germline-derived CDR1 and CDR2 are SNHLY and FYNNEI. Losses at the gene ends were 3 bases for V and 4 bases for J; bases not matched to a gene: 3. As DNA, the CDR3 is TGTGCCAGCAGTGATCGACAGGGGGGAGAGACCCAGTACTTC. Translation gives CASSDRQGGETQYF.

The table lists this clonotype with a count of one. The chain has TRBV5-1 and TRBJ1-4, with 8 bases identical to TRBD1. Germline CDR1 reads SGHRS; CDR2 reads YFSETQ. Losses at the gene ends were 4 bases for V and 10 bases for J; bases not matched to a gene: 9. This CDR3 has 14 amino acids. CDR3 DNA: TGCGCCAGCAGCCCTGGACAGGGAGGCGTAAAACTGTTTTTT. It translates to CASSPGQGGVKLFF.

This chain links TRBV9 with TRBJ2-2; the D is unclear. CDR1 and CDR2 (germline): SGDLS, YYNGEE. CDR3 length: 13 amino acids. The V end was cut by 2 bases, the J end by 5 bases, with 7 bases between. The CDR3 sequence is CASSVARTGELFF. Written as DNA, the CDR3 is TGTGCCAGCAGCGTGGCGCGGACCGGGGAGCTGTTTTTT.

The chain carries TRBV2 and TRBJ2-5; D gene uncertain. The germline V gene encodes CDR1 SNHLY and CDR2 FYNNEI. V was cut by 3 bases and J by 1 base, with 9 bases left in between. The CDR3 has 14 amino acids. The CDR3 DNA sequence: TGTGCCAGCAGTGATCCCCCCCGCCAAGAGACCCAGTACTTC. Protein product: CASSDPPRQETQYF.

This clonotype has a count of ten or more. The chain links TRBV24-1 to TRBJ1-3; 9 bases align to TRBD1. Germline V lookup: CDR1 KGHDR, CDR2 SFDVKD. V gave up 4 bases and J gave up 4 bases; unmatched junction bases: 7. The CDR3 totals 16 residues. CDR3 region: CATSENDGTGGNTIYF. CDR3 in DNA: TGTGCCACCAGTGAGAACGACGGGACAGGGGGAAACACCATATATTTT.